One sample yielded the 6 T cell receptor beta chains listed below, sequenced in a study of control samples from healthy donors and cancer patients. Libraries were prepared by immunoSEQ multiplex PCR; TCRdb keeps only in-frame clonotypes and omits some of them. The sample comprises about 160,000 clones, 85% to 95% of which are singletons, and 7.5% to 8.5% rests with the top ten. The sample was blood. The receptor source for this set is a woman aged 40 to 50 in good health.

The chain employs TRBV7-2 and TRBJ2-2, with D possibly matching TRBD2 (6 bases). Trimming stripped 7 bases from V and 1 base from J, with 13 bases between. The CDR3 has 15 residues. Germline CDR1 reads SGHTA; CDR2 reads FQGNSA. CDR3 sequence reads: CASTNRGVNTGELFF. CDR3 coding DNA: TGTGCCAGCACTAATCGCGGGGTGAACACCGGGGAGCTGTTTTTT.

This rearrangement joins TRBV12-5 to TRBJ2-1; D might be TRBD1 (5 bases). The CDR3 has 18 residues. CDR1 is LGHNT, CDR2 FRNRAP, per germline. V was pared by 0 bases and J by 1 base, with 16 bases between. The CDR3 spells CASGLVQVGWGSYNEQFF. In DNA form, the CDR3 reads TGTGCTAGTGGTTTGGTACAGGTGGGATGGGGTTCCTACAATGAGCAGTTCTTC.

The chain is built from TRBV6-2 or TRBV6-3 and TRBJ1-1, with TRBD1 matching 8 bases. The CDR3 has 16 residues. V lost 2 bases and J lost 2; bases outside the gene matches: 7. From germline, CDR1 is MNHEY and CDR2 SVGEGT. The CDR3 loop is CASSYPDRGLNTEAFF. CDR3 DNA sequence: TGTGCCAGCAGTTACCCCGACAGGGGTCTTAACACTGAAGCTTTCTTT.

DNA for the CDR3: TGTGCCAGCAGCGCCTGGGCGGGTTCTAGCACAGATACGCAGTATTTT. As protein: CASSAWAGSSTDTQYF. V and J are TRBV9 and TRBJ2-3, with TRBD2 as a possible D gene (5 bases). The V gene lost 3 bases and the J gene lost 0 bases, with 14 bases spanning the gap. This CDR3 has 16 amino acids. Germline lookup yields CDR1 SGDLS and CDR2 YYNGEE.

The CDR3, as DNA: TGTGCCAGCAGCTTGAGAGCGGGGGGTCTTTCCTACGAGCAGTACTTC. This translates into CASSLRAGGLSYEQYF. The V and J genes are TRBV7-8 and TRBJ2-7; 9 bases fit TRBD2. The length of the CDR3 is 16 residues. Germline CDR1 SGHVS, CDR2 FQNEAQ. The V segment lost 3 bases and the J segment 1 base; nucleotides outside the gene matches: 7.

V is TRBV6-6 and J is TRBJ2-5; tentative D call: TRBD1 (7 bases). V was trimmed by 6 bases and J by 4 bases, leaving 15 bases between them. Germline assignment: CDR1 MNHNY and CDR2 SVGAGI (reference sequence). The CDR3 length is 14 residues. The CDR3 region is CASRKRGRGETQYF. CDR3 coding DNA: TGTGCCAGCAGGAAAAGGGGGCGGGGAGAGACCCAGTACTTC.